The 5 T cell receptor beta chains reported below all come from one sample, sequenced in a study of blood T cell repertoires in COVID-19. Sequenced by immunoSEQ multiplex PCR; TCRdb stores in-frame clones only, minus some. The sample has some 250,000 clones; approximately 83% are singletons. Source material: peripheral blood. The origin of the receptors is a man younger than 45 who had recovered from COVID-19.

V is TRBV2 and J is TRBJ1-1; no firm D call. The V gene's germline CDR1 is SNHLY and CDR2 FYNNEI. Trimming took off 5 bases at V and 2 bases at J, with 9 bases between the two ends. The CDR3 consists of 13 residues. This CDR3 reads CASSPRTNTEAFF. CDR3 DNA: TGTGCCAGCAGTCCCAGAACCAACACTGAAGCTTTCTTT.

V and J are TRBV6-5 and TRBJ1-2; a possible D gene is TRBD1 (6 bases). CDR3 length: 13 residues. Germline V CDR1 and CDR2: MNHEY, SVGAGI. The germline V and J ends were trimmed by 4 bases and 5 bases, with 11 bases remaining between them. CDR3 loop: CASSWSGVYGYTF. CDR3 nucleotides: TGTGCCAGCAGTTGGTCAGGGGTTTATGGCTACACCTTC.

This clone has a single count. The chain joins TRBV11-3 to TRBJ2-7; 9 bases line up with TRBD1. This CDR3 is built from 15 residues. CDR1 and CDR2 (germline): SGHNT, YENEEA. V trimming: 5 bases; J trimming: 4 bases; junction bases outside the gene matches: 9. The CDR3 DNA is TGTGCCAGCAGCAAAAGGTGGGACAGGGCATACGAGCAGTACGTC. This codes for CASSKRWDRAYEQYV.

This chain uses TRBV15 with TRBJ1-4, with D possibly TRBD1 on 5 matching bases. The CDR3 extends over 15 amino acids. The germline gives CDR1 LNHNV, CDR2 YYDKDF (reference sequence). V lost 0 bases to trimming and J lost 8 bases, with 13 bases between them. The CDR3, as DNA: TGTGCCACCAGCAGAGATAGTGGAGACAGCGAAAAACTGTTTTTT. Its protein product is CATSRDSGDSEKLFF. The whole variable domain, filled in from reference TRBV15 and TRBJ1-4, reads DAMVIQNPRYQVTQFGKPVTLSCSQTLNHNVMYWYQQKSSQAPKLLFHYYDKDFNNEADTPDNFQSRRPNTSFCFLDIRSPGLGDTAMYLCATSRDSGDSEKLFFGSGTQLSVL.

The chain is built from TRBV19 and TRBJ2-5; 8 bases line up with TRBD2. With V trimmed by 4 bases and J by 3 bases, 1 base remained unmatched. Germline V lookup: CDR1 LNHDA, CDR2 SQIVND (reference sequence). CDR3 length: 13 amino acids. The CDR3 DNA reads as TGTGCCAGTAGTACGGGACTAGAAGAGACCCAGTACTTC. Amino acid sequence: CASSTGLEETQYF.